The 26 T cell receptor beta chains presented below share a single source sample, sequenced in a study of OX40 agonist ivuxolimab in advanced cancers. Produced via immunoSEQ multiplex PCR; TCRdb's table is partial and in-frame only. Among approximately 40,000 clones listed, 65% to 90% were seen once. The sequencing here drew on CD4+ or CD8+ T cells sorted from blood, taken in a trial of the OX40 agonist ivuxolimab. These receptors were collected from an adult with an advanced solid tumor such as melanoma, head and neck, liver or kidney cancer.

The chain joins TRBV30 to TRBJ2-2; D could derive from TRBD1 or TRBD2 (5 bases each). CDR1 is GTSNPN and CDR2 is SVGIG in the germline V gene (reference sequence). The CDR3 extends over 17 amino acids. The V and J ends lost 6 bases and 1 base respectively, with 21 bases between them. The CDR3 region is CACPSVGPLMNTGELFF. Written as DNA, the CDR3 is TGTGCCTGTCCTTCAGTGGGACCCCTTATGAACACCGGGGAGCTGTTTTTT.

CDR3 in amino acids: CASSLDLTATNEKLFF. CDR3 DNA: TGTGCCAGCAGTTTAGATTTGACCGCAACTAATGAAAAACTGTTTTTT. V usage is TRBV27 and J usage is TRBJ1-4; D uncertain. This CDR3 contains 16 residues. Between the trimmed V and J ends, which lost 2 bases and 0 bases, there was a span of 10 bases. CDR1 and CDR2 from the germline V gene are MNHEY and SMNVEV (reference sequence).

To note about this clone: One end of the junction varies from germline; a read error may be responsible. This rearrangement joins TRBV7-7 to TRBJ2-5; D assignment may be TRBD1 or TRBD2 (6 bases each). CDR3 length: 13 amino acids. CDR1 is SSHAT and CDR2 is FNYEAQ in the germline V gene (reference sequence). This CDR3 is CASSLGGPETQYF. The DNA for the CDR3 is TGTGCTAGCAGCTTAGGGGGGCCAGAGACCCAGTACTTC.

This clone appeared a few times. The chain links TRBV15 to TRBJ1-2, with unresolved D. V lost 0 bases and J 0 bases, leaving 11 bases between the germline ends. The CDR3 spans 16 residues. Germline values: CDR1 LNHNV, CDR2 YYDKDF (reference sequence). The CDR3 nucleotides read TGTGCCACCAGCAGAGATTTTCCGGTCACTAACTATGGCTACACCTTC. It codes for CATSRDFPVTNYGYTF.

This chain joins TRBV6-1 and TRBJ2-2; a possible D gene is TRBD2 (5 bases). The CDR3 has 16 residues. In germline, CDR1 is MNHNS, CDR2 SASEGT. The V end was cut by 0 bases, the J end by 7 bases, with 15 bases between. The CDR3 sequence: CASSEAWVEGNGELFF. The CDR3 nucleotides are TGTGCCAGCAGTGAAGCGTGGGTAGAGGGTAACGGGGAGCTGTTTTTT.

The V call is TRBV19, the J call TRBJ2-5; TRBD1 might be the D (5 bases). CDR1 and CDR2 (germline): LNHDA, SQIVND (reference sequence). The CDR3 has 13 amino acids. The V and J ends lost 7 bases and 5 bases respectively, with 14 bases between them. CDR3: CASKGSGYETQYF. CDR3 DNA: TGTGCCAGTAAGGGGTCAGGGTACGAGACCCAGTACTTC.

V gene TRBV2 combines with J gene TRBJ2-1; D possibly corresponds to TRBD2 (6 bases). The CDR3 covers 17 residues. V lost 7 bases and J 1 base, leaving 20 bases between the germline ends. Germline values: CDR1 SNHLY, CDR2 FYNNEI. CDR3 in DNA: TGTGCCAGCACGTTCCCCGTCACTAGCCCGTCCTACAATGAGCAGTTCTTC. Translated: CASTFPVTSPSYNEQFF.

The chain recombines TRBV7-2 with TRBJ1-2; TRBD1 matches 9 bases. The germline CDR1 and CDR2 sequences are SGHTA and FQGNSA. The CDR3 is made up of 15 amino acids. Trimming removed 0 bases from V and 7 bases from J; junction bases left unmatched: 6. The CDR3 reads CASSLAPGQGSGYTF. The CDR3 DNA follows: TGTGCCAGCAGCTTAGCTCCGGGACAGGGCTCTGGCTACACCTTC.

The chain combines TRBV18 with TRBJ2-2; D is undetermined. CDR1 is KGHSH and CDR2 is LQKENI in the germline V gene. The CDR3 loop spans 12 amino acids. V lost 3 bases to trimming and J lost 4 bases, with 3 bases between them. The CDR3 loop reads CASSPTTGELFF. The CDR3 DNA follows: TGTGCCAGCTCACCTACCACCGGGGAGCTGTTTTTT.

The chain links TRBV10-1 to TRBJ2-7; the match to TRBD2 covers 7 bases. Trimming at V came to 6 bases and at J to 2 bases, leaving 4 bases not matched to a gene. The CDR3 covers 13 residues. CDR1 is WNHNN and CDR2 is SYGVQD in the germline V gene (reference sequence). The CDR3, as DNA: TGCGCCAGCAGCGGGGGGATCCCCTACGAGCAGTACTTC. It codes for CASSGGIPYEQYF.

The genes are TRBV27 and TRBJ2-7, with 11 nucleotides matching TRBD2. This CDR3 is built from 17 residues. In germline, CDR1 is MNHEY, CDR2 SMNVEV (reference sequence). Germline trimming cut 2 bases from V and 0 bases from J; bases unmatched to any gene: 6. CDR3 nucleotide sequence: TGTGCCAGCAGTTTAGCGGGACTAGCGGAATTCTCCTACGAGCAGTACTTC. The encoded protein is CASSLAGLAEFSYEQYF.

The chain uses TRBV19 and TRBJ2-1; the match to TRBD2 covers 11 bases. V lost 5 bases, J lost 8 bases, and 5 bases stayed unmatched. CDR1 and CDR2 (germline): LNHDA, SQIVND (reference sequence). This CDR3 spans 14 amino acids. CDR3: CASSGVAGGYEQFF. The CDR3 nucleotides are TGTGCCAGTAGTGGGGTAGCGGGGGGGTATGAGCAGTTCTTC.

The chain employs TRBV19 and TRBJ1-4; 11 bases match TRBD1. Looked up from germline, CDR1 is LNHDA and CDR2 is SQIVND (reference sequence). V was clipped by 4 bases and J by 8 bases; unmatched bases: 3. CDR3 length equals 14 residues. For the CDR3, the DNA is TGTGCCAGTAGTACCGGACAGGGGGCGGAAAAACTGTTTTTT. This translates into CASSTGQGAEKLFF.

This sequence joins TRBV7-3 and TRBJ1-5; no clear D gene. The CDR3 runs to 15 residues. The V and J ends lost 6 bases and 4 bases respectively, with 16 bases between them. Germline V gene data show CDR1 as SGHTA and CDR2 as FQGTGA. The CDR3: CASRLDRAGNQPQHF. CDR3 DNA sequence: TGTGCCAGCAGACTCGACCGGGCGGGGAATCAGCCCCAGCATTTT.

The chain uses TRBV14 and TRBJ2-7; TRBD1 aligns across 7 bases. The ends lost 2 bases at V and 3 bases at J; junction bases unmatched: 7. Germline V gives CDR1 SGHDN, CDR2 FVKESK. This CDR3 is built from 15 residues. CDR3 region: CASSQTISGGYEQYF. In DNA form, the CDR3 reads TGTGCCAGCAGCCAAACGATCTCAGGGGGCTACGAGCAGTACTTC.

This rearrangement joins TRBV13 to TRBJ2-1; D gene uncertain. With 5 bases removed from V and 0 bases from J, the gap between germline ends came to 8 bases. Germline CDR1 PRHDT, CDR2 FYEKMQ (reference sequence). There are 14 residues in the CDR3. In DNA, the CDR3 is TGTGCCAGCAGCCACGTACTCTCCTACAATGAGCAGTTCTTC. It codes for CASSHVLSYNEQFF.

J is TRBJ2-7 and V is TRBV29-1; 8 bases align to TRBD1. The ends lost 2 bases at V and 7 bases at J; junction bases unmatched: 13. This CDR3 has 15 amino acids. CDR1 is SQVTM, CDR2 ANQGSEA, per germline. The CDR3 region has the DNA TGCAGCGTTGAAAGTGGACAGGGAGGTTTGGGTGAGCAGTACTTC. Translated, it gives CSVESGQGGLGEQYF.

The chain is built from TRBV29-1 and TRBJ1-4; D gene uncertain. V lost 5 bases, J lost 7 bases, and 11 bases lay in between. Germline V gene lookup returns CDR1 SQVTM and CDR2 ANQGSEA. The CDR3 runs 12 residues. CDR3 coding DNA: TGCAGCGTTTGGCTTCTAGGTGAAAAACTGTTTTTT. Translating it yields CSVWLLGEKLFF.

This chain connects TRBV28 to TRBJ2-3; 9 bases fit TRBD1. The V gene end was trimmed by 8 bases and the J gene end by 5 bases; junction bases not matched to a gene: 8. This CDR3 is 14 amino acids long. Germline V lookup: CDR1 MDHEN, CDR2 SYDVKM. This CDR3 is CASSRTGARDTQYF. The CDR3 nucleotides are TGTGCCAGCTCCCGGACAGGGGCCCGAGATACGCAGTATTTT. The full variable domain, in which reference TRBV28 and TRBJ2-3 provide the parts outside the CDR3, is DVKVTQSSRYLVKRTGEKVFLECVQDMDHENMFWYRQDPGLGLRLIYFSYDVKMKEKGDIPEGYSVSREKKERFSLILESASTNQTSMYLCASSRTGARDTQYFGPGTRLTVL.

This clone was detected a few times. CDR3 protein: CASRDGRVYGYTF. The CDR3, as DNA: TGTGCCAGCAGGGACGGCCGAGTATATGGCTACACCTTC. The chain employs TRBV2 and TRBJ1-2; D uncertain. This CDR3 spans 13 amino acids. The V and J ends lost 6 bases and 5 bases respectively, with 13 bases between them. Germline V gives CDR1 SNHLY, CDR2 FYNNEI.

The chain couples TRBV4-1 to TRBJ2-7, with D possibly TRBD2 on 6 matching bases. This CDR3 is built from 16 residues. V was cut by 4 bases and J by 0 bases, with 16 bases left in between. Germline V gene data show CDR1 as MGHRA and CDR2 as YSYEKL. The DNA for the CDR3 is TGCGCCAGCAGCCCAGGACTATTCCCGAGCTCCTACGAGCAGTACTTC. The encoded protein is CASSPGLFPSSYEQYF.

The gene calls are TRBV19 and TRBJ1-2; 7 bases agree with TRBD1. Germline lookup yields CDR1 LNHDA and CDR2 SQIVND (reference sequence). CDR3 length: 14 residues. The J segment lost 1 base and the V segment lost 7 bases, leaving 6 bases of the junction unmatched. The CDR3 coding sequence is TGTGCCAGTACGGACACAGGGGATAACTATGGCTACACCTTC. It yields the protein CASTDTGDNYGYTF.

This clone has only one observation. The chain uses TRBV19 and TRBJ1-4, with D possibly TRBD1 on 5 matching bases. The V gene's germline CDR1 is LNHDA and CDR2 SQIVND (reference sequence). The V and J ends lost 4 bases and 3 bases respectively, with 9 bases between them. This CDR3 contains 14 residues. Here the CDR3 reads CASSTQGANEKLFF. The DNA for the CDR3 is TGTGCCAGTAGTACGCAGGGCGCTAATGAAAAACTGTTTTTT.

This chain links TRBV7-6 with TRBJ2-7; a possible D gene is TRBD1 (6 bases). Trimming removed 1 base from V and 1 base from J, with 14 bases in between. Per the germline V gene, CDR1 is SGHVS and CDR2 is FNYEAQ. The CDR3 covers 16 residues. The CDR3 region has the DNA TGTGCCAGCAGCTTAGTTCACACAGGGCTTTCCTACGAGCAGTACTTC. Translating gives CASSLVHTGLSYEQYF.

This clone was counted only a few times. The J gene is TRBJ2-2, the V gene TRBV20-1, with D unclear. The CDR3 contains 11 residues. V lost 4 bases, J lost 3 bases, and 3 bases lay in between. Germline CDR1 DFQATT, CDR2 SNEGSKA (reference sequence). CDR3 region: CSATYTGELFF. The CDR3 region has the DNA TGCAGTGCTACGTACACCGGGGAGCTGTTTTTT.

The V call is TRBV6-5, the J call TRBJ2-7; D assignment may be TRBD1 or TRBD2 (5 bases each). Deletions cut 7 bases from V and 7 bases from J, with 23 bases between. The germline gives CDR1 MNHEY, CDR2 SVGAGI. The CDR3 totals 15 residues. The CDR3: CASINPNDRLREQYF. DNA of the CDR3: TGTGCCAGCATTAACCCTAACGACAGACTACGGGAGCAGTACTTC.